This record looks at one TCR beta chain sequence and its context. Its antigen remains unidentified. This record comes from a study of cytomegalovirus exposure and HLA in healthy donors. Germline lookup yields CDR1 LNHDA and CDR2 SQIVND (reference sequence). Trimming removed 0 bases at V and 4 bases at J, with 10 bases between. The CDR3 is made up of 15 amino acids. General study points: The study recorded about 160 TCR beta chains that were cytomegalovirus-associated. 87-base-pair reads could not separate some V segments, including TRBV6-2 and TRBV6-3.

PCR employed 60 Vbeta and 13 Jbeta primers. Using immunoSEQ multiplex PCR, the repertoire was profiled, and TCRdb retains in-frame clones only, with some absent. The profile shows roughly 190,000 clones, around four fifths of them singletons. This chain joins TRBV19 and TRBJ2-1, with a weak D call TRBD1 (7 bases). This receptor was obtained from a woman aged 40 to 55 in good health and CMV-seronegative. Source material: PBMCs. CDR3 sequence reads: CASSIEAGGYNEQFF. CDR3 coding DNA: TGTGCCAGTAGTATAGAGGCAGGGGGGTACAATGAGCAGTTCTTC.